Listed here are 22 T cell receptor beta chains from one sample, sequenced in a study of a mutant IDH1 vaccine in newly diagnosed glioma (dated by TCRdb to the early 2020s). Library preparation used the immunoSEQ multiplex PCR assay. Here the immuneACCESS table is served through TCRdb, limited to in-frame sequences with V and J called. Missing clones are a known gap in these copies; in checked studies unresolved V genes cover under half, and the rest lacks a known reason. The sample table holds about 60,000 clones, of which 83% were seen once. Roughly 3.2% of the sample lies in the top ten. These receptors' targets are unknown. According to the study, the label for this sample's time point signals: week 47, end of study. Every vaccine dose consisted of 300 ug of a 20-mer mutant IDH1 peptide in Montanide, administered subcutaneously together with topical imiquimod. This sample comprised PBMCs, obtained from a glioma patient whose treatment included an IDH1 peptide vaccine. These receptors originate from a woman aged 50 to 65 with glioma.

The rearrangement uses TRBV19 and TRBJ1-5; perhaps TRBD1 as D (6 bases). Germline V gene data show CDR1 as LNHDA and CDR2 as SQIVND (reference sequence). CDR3 length equals 15 residues. V shed 5 bases and J shed 1 base, with 12 bases lying between them. In DNA form, the CDR3 reads TGTGCCAGTAGTTCTACAGGGCTGAGCAATCAGCCCCAGCATTTT. The encoded protein is CASSSTGLSNQPQHF. The full variable domain, rest sourced from reference TRBV19 and TRBJ1-5, is DGGITQSPKYLFRKEGQNVTLSCEQNLNHDAMYWYRQDPGQGLRLIYYSQIVNDFQKGDIAEGYSVSREKKESFPLTVTSAQKNPTAFYLCASSSTGLSNQPQHFGDGTRLSIL.

V usage is TRBV10-3 and J usage is TRBJ2-2; D gene unclear. Per the germline V gene, CDR1 is ENHRY and CDR2 is SYGVKD. This CDR3 has 12 residues. Trimming shortened V by 8 bases and J by 5 bases, and 9 bases separated the two germline ends. The CDR3 region is CAIGRRTGELFF. The CDR3 nucleotides are TGTGCCATCGGCCGACGTACCGGGGAGCTGTTTTTT.

The genes are TRBV6-5 and TRBJ2-2; D possibly matches TRBD1 or TRBD2 (5 bases each). Trimming left V 2 bases short and J 8 bases short, with 9 bases between. The CDR3 has 13 residues. Germline CDR1 reads MNHEY; CDR2 reads SVGAGI. CDR3 sequence: CASSYTREGELFF. The DNA for the CDR3 is TGTGCCAGCAGTTACACCAGGGAGGGGGAGCTGTTTTTT.

To note about this clone: The junction differs from germline at one of its ends, possibly a read error. This chain uses TRBV5-1 with TRBJ1-2, with unresolved D. CDR3 length: 11 amino acids. Germline V lookup: CDR1 SGHRS, CDR2 YFSETQ. The CDR3 here is CASSLDVGYTF. The CDR3 DNA is TGCGCCAGCAGCTTGGACGTGGGCTACACCTTT.

This chain uses TRBV6-1 with TRBJ2-4; 11 bases are shared with TRBD2. The CDR3 totals 17 residues. V lost 4 bases and J lost 6; bases outside the gene matches: 11. CDR1 and CDR2 from the germline V gene are MNHNS and SASEGT. Written as DNA, the CDR3 is TGTGCCAGCAGTGTCTCCCGGGGGCTAGCGGGGGGAAACATTCAGTACTTC. Translated, it gives CASSVSRGLAGGNIQYF.

The chain carries TRBV5-4 and TRBJ1-6; D is undetermined. Germline CDR1 reads SGHNT; CDR2 reads YYREEE (reference sequence). V shed 4 bases and J shed 6 bases, with 14 bases lying between them. The CDR3 is 15 amino acids. The CDR3 loop reads CASSPGQAINSPLHF. The CDR3, as DNA: TGTGCCAGCAGCCCGGGTCAGGCCATTAATTCACCCCTCCACTTT.

Comments on this clone: One end of the junction does not line up with germline, which may come from a read error. V gene TRBV4-1 combines with J gene TRBJ1-5; TRBD1 agrees at 10 bases. This CDR3 has 17 amino acids. Germline CDR1 MGHRA, CDR2 YSYEKL. This CDR3 reads CASSEDGLDRGNQPQHF. The CDR3 coding sequence is TGCGCCAGCAGCGAAGACGGGCTGGACAGGGGGAATCAGCCCCAGCATTTT.

The V call is TRBV5-4, the J call TRBJ1-1; weak D call: TRBD1 (6 bases). Trimming shortened V by 4 bases and J by 8 bases, and 21 bases separated the two germline ends. Germline V gene lookup returns CDR1 SGHNT and CDR2 YYREEE (reference sequence). The CDR3 covers 15 residues. The CDR3 sequence is CASSEQGGFVREAFF. DNA of the CDR3: TGTGCCAGCAGCGAACAGGGAGGGTTTGTTCGGGAAGCTTTCTTT.

V and J are TRBV7-6 and TRBJ1-1; D call uncertain. This CDR3 is built from 17 residues. Germline-derived CDR1 and CDR2 are SGHVS and FNYEAQ. Trimming removed 1 base at V and 0 bases at J, with 15 bases between. CDR3 sequence reads: CASSLGPDGGMNTEAFF. CDR3 bases: TGTGCCAGCAGCTTAGGGCCGGATGGAGGGATGAACACTGAAGCTTTCTTT. The full variable domain, completed using reference TRBV7-6 and TRBJ1-1, is GAGVSQSPRYKVTKRGQDVALRCDPISGHVSLYWYRQALGQGPEFLTYFNYEAQQDKSGLPNDRFSAERPEGSISTLTIQRTEQRDSAMYRCASSLGPDGGMNTEAFFGQGTRLTVV.

This clone was seen more than once but under ten times. Here the CDR3 DNA reads TGTGCCAGCAGCCGAACCGGGACCGGGACTGAAGCTTTCTTT. This gives the protein CASSRTGTGTEAFF. This chain uses TRBV7-2 with TRBJ1-1; the D gene is possibly TRBD1 (5 bases). The CDR3 is 14 residues long. V was pared by 5 bases and J by 5 bases, with 15 bases between. Germline V gene lookup returns CDR1 SGHTA and CDR2 FQGNSA.

The V gene is TRBV7-2, the J gene TRBJ1-3; TRBD1 might be the D (5 bases). Germline V gene data show CDR1 as SGHTA and CDR2 as FQGNSA. CDR3 size: 14 residues. Trimming shortened V by 4 bases and J by 0 bases, and 7 bases separated the two germline ends. CDR3 region: CASSSGGSGNTIYF. CDR3 DNA sequence: TGTGCCAGCAGCTCCGGGGGCTCTGGAAACACCATATATTTT.

The chain links TRBV5-4 to TRBJ2-7, with 11 positions matching TRBD2. The CDR3 totals 15 residues. Trimming took 4 bases from V and 4 from J; bases not matched to a gene: 7. Germline-derived CDR1 and CDR2 are SGHNT and YYREEE (reference sequence). The CDR3 sequence: CASSAGLAEPYEQYF. The CDR3 nucleotides are TGTGCCAGCAGCGCGGGACTAGCGGAGCCGTACGAGCAGTACTTC.

This clone was picked up one time. The CDR3 coding sequence is TGTGCCAGCAGCGTAGGAACAGGGGGCTTGGGCTACACCTTC. Protein product: CASSVGTGGLGYTF. This chain links TRBV9 with TRBJ1-2; 9 bases match TRBD1. CDR1 is SGDLS and CDR2 is YYNGEE in the germline V gene. The CDR3 is made up of 14 amino acids. Unmatched junction bases numbered 5, after V lost 0 bases and J lost 8 bases.

The chain recombines TRBV7-6 with TRBJ2-1; no clear D. Trimming shortened V by 4 bases and J by 4 bases, and 5 bases separated the two germline ends. CDR3 length equals 12 residues. Per germline, CDR1 SGHVS and CDR2 FNYEAQ. CDR3 sequence (DNA): TGTGCCAGCAGCTCGTTATACAATGAGCAGTTCTTC. Amino acids: CASSSLYNEQFF.

This chain links TRBV2 with TRBJ1-2; weak D call: TRBD1 (5 bases). This CDR3 region has 15 residues. Germline CDR1 SNHLY, CDR2 FYNNEI. Trimming cost V 3 bases and J 0 bases, with 11 bases left between them. The CDR3 sequence: CASSDGHSSNYGYTF. DNA of the CDR3: TGTGCCAGCAGTGACGGACATTCCTCTAACTATGGCTACACCTTC.

In this sample, this clone turned up a few times. This chain joins TRBV2 and TRBJ1-1; D uncertain. CDR3 size: 12 residues. V was pared by 2 bases and J by 5 bases, with 6 bases between. The germline V gene encodes CDR1 SNHLY and CDR2 FYNNEI. CDR3 sequence (DNA): TGTGCCAGCAGTGAATATCAGACTGAAGCTTTCTTT. Its translation is CASSEYQTEAFF.

The genes are TRBV6-1 and TRBJ1-1; tentative D call: TRBD1 (6 bases). Per germline, CDR1 MNHNS and CDR2 SASEGT. V was trimmed by 0 bases and J by 2 bases, leaving 16 bases between them. The CDR3 is 17 amino acids. The CDR3 DNA sequence: TGTGCCAGCAGTGAAGCATATACGGGACACCTTAACACTGAAGCTTTCTTT. Translation gives CASSEAYTGHLNTEAFF.

The chain combines TRBV7-9 with TRBJ2-2, with D unclear. CDR1 and CDR2 (germline): SEHNR, FQNEAQ (reference sequence). V was pared by 1 base and J by 5 bases, with 5 bases between. The CDR3 is 13 residues long. CDR3: CASSLVPTGELFF. The CDR3 coding sequence is TGTGCCAGCAGCTTAGTGCCTACCGGGGAGCTGTTTTTT. The full variable domain, with the rest looked up from reference TRBV7-9 and TRBJ2-2, is DTGVSQNPRHKITKRGQNVTFRCDPISEHNRLYWYRQTLGQGPEFLTYFQNEAQLEKSRLLSDRFSAERPKGSFSTLEIQRTEQGDSAMYLCASSLVPTGELFFGEGSRLTVL.

This clone was counted once. V and J are TRBV19 and TRBJ1-2; the D gene is possibly TRBD1 (5 bases). CDR3 length equals 15 residues. Germline V lookup: CDR1 LNHDA, CDR2 SQIVND (reference sequence). V lost 5 bases and J lost 2, with 15 bases in between. The CDR3 sequence is CASSRQGVDNYGYTF. The CDR3 DNA reads TGTGCCAGTAGTCGTCAGGGAGTGGACAACTATGGCTACACCTTC.

V gene TRBV19 combines with J gene TRBJ2-1; possible D gene TRBD1, 6 bases. V dropped 7 bases and J dropped 2 bases, with 21 bases sitting between them. Looked up from germline, CDR1 is LNHDA and CDR2 is SQIVND (reference sequence). The CDR3 has 17 residues. This chain's CDR3 is CASKDTGPISPYNEQFF. The CDR3 DNA follows: TGTGCCAGTAAGGATACAGGGCCGATAAGCCCCTACAATGAGCAGTTCTTC. Combining the CDR3 with reference TRBV19 and TRBJ2-1 gives the whole variable domain DGGITQSPKYLFRKEGQNVTLSCEQNLNHDAMYWYRQDPGQGLRLIYYSQIVNDFQKGDIAEGYSVSREKKESFPLTVTSAQKNPTAFYLCASKDTGPISPYNEQFFGPGTRLTVL.

The V gene is TRBV2, the J gene TRBJ2-7, with TRBD1 matching 8 bases. Losses at the gene ends were 6 bases for V and 3 bases for J; bases not matched to a gene: 10. Germline V gives CDR1 SNHLY, CDR2 FYNNEI. This CDR3 has 15 residues. CDR3 coding DNA: TGTGCCAGCAGGGCGACAGGGGCGGTGGGCTACGAGCAGTACTTC. Its translation: CASRATGAVGYEQYF. Filled out from reference TRBV2 and TRBJ2-7, the complete variable domain reads EPEVTQTPSHQVTQMGQEVILRCVPISNHLYFYWYRQILGQKVEFLVSFYNNEISEKSEIFDDQFSVERPDGSNFTLKIRSTKLEDSAMYFCASRATGAVGYEQYFGPGTRLTVT.

Worth noting for this clone: Its ends do not fully match the called genes, so a read error is possible. The gene calls are TRBV10-3 and TRBJ2-7; 10 nucleotides match TRBD2. There are 14 residues in the CDR3. Germline CDR1 and CDR2: ENHRY and SYGVKD. The CDR3 here is CASSYSGGGYEQYF. In DNA form, the CDR3 reads TGTGCCAGCAGTTACAGCGGGGGGGGCTACGAGCAGTACTTC.